This T cell receptor (beta chain) was documented in a study of blood T cell repertoires in COVID-19. At the level of the study: Acute and convalescent COVID-19 specimens originated in the United States, Italy and Spain. PBMCs, B-cell-depleted T cells, or T cells provided the cDNA or gDNA that made up the material.

As handled by the study authors: By means of reference gene primer amplification, nucleated cell counts were estimated. Assay: immunoSEQ multiplex PCR; the TCRdb copy retains only in-frame clones and omits some. V, J and clone size are those of that table, while D and trimming were read from the DNA. The repertoire consists of under 200,000 clones, with 65% to 85% occurring once and the leading ten covering roughly 3%. V lost 3 bases to trimming and J lost 7 bases, with 19 bases between them. Germline V CDR1 and CDR2: SGHDT, YYEEEE. This CDR3 region has 16 residues. The chain uses TRBV5-6 and TRBJ1-4; D remains ambiguous. This sequence was found in a human donor with acute or convalescent COVID-19. The donor label of this sample is uncertain. Specimen: peripheral blood. As DNA, the CDR3 is TGTGCCAGCAGCTCGGGCGGGGTACCACAAGGTGAAAAACTGTTTTTT. It codes for CASSSGGVPQGEKLFF.